This TCR beta chain was retrieved from a study of STAT3 mutations in large granular lymphocyte leukemia. General study points: Sampling intervals varied between patients and samples. At least one immunodominant TCR beta clonotype appeared in every T-cell large granular lymphocyte leukemia patient.

In the case of this clone: The antigen is unknown.

Profiling relied on immunoSEQ multiplex PCR, and the TCRdb table lists in-frame clones only, not all of them. The sample lists 35,000 to 50,000 clones, around 80% occurring once. The receptor was derived from a human donor with T large granular lymphocyte leukemia. Some clones in this sample may be carry-over from other donors' samples. The sample comprised PBMCs.

The CDR3 coding sequence is TGCAGAGGGGACAGCTGGGAAGCTTTCTTT. Its translation is CRGDSWEAFF. This chain joins TRBV20-1 and TRBJ1-1; TRBD1 agrees at 7 bases. Germline V lookup: CDR1 DFQATT, CDR2 SNEGSKA (reference sequence). The CDR3 is made up of 10 amino acids.